This paragraph covers one T cell receptor (beta chain) sequence. Antigen specificity is unknown. This sample is part of a study of CD8+CD57+ T cells in acquired aplastic anemia. In the study overall: Sorted CD4+ and CD8+ cells gave a mean 3.2 ug DNA, range about 0.19 to 27.4 ug.

TCR beta VDJ and CDR3 were profiled, and genomic DNA was the template. TCRdb processed the reads anew with MiXCR; each CDR3 protein has one entry. The sample has a few hundred thousand distinct CDR3 sequences; roughly 57% are singletons. Study conclusions and caveats: Patients and controls had in common 25 to 35 CD8+ CDR3 sequences.

CDR1 and CDR2 (germline): SGHVS, FNYEAQ. This CDR3 has 15 residues. Unmatched junction bases numbered 15, after V lost 5 bases and J lost 15 bases. Sequencing was carried out using sorted CD4+, CD8+, or CD8+CD57+ T cells (not recorded which) from PBMCs. This chain joins TRBV7-6 and TRBJ2-1; 11 bases align to TRBD2. The receptor comes from a human donor in good health. The CDR3 DNA reads TGTGCCAGCAGCCCCGAGGGACTAGCGGAGAGCGTGGGGTTCTTC. The encoded protein is CASSPEGLAESVGFF.